The clone carrying this T cell receptor (beta chain) came up many times. This record belongs to a study of T cells after yellow fever vaccination. V lost 4 bases to trimming and J lost 5 bases; unmatched junction nucleotides: 8. This CDR3 region has 15 residues. Germline V gives CDR1 KGHDR, CDR2 SFDVKD. Via MiXCR, TCRdb re-called the 5' RACE reads, giving one row per CDR3 protein. The top ten hold 20% to 25% of the sample, which has fewer than 450,000 distinct CDR3 sequences, 3% to 4.5% seen once. The receptor was derived from a man younger than 35 who received the YFV17D yellow fever vaccine. The chain recombines TRBV24-1 with TRBJ2-5, with 8 bases that match TRBD1. The sequenced sample was PBMCs, obtained 5 days after the yellow fever booster vaccination. Here the CDR3 DNA reads TGTGCCACCAGTGAAGATCAGGGGGCCGGGGAGACCCAGTACTTC. Its protein is CATSEDQGAGETQYF.